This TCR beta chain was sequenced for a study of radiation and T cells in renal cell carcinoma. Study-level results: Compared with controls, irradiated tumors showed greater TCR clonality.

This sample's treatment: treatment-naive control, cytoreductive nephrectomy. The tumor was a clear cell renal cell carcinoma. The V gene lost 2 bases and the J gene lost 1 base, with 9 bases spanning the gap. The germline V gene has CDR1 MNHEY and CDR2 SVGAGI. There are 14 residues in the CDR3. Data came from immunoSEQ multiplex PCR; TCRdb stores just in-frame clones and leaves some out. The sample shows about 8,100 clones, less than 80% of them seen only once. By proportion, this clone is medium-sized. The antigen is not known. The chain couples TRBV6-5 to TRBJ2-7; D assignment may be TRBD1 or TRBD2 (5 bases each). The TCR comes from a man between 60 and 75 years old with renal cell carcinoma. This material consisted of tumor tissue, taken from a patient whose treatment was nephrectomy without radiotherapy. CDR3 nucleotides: TGTGCCAGCAGTTACCGGGGACGGTCCTACGAGCAGTACTTC. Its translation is CASSYRGRSYEQYF.